This T cell receptor beta chain was observed in a study of blood T cell repertoires in COVID-19. Overall study context: PBMCs, B-cell-depleted T cells, or T cells provided the cDNA or gDNA that made up the material.

The CDR3 has 13 amino acids. Per the germline V gene, CDR1 is SQVTM and CDR2 is ANQGSEA. V was clipped by 3 bases and J by 1 base; unmatched bases: 2. Per the study methods: Researchers report that nucleated cell counts were estimated from reference gene primer amplification. The table came from immunoSEQ multiplex PCR; TCRdb's copy has only in-frame clones and leaves some out. The D gene and trimming were derived from the DNA, and the V and J assignments and clone size from that table. The sample shows a few hundred thousand clones, around 90% of them seen only once. The J gene is TRBJ2-7, the V gene TRBV29-1, with 8 bases matching TRBD1. This sequence was found in a woman in her thirties or forties who had recovered from COVID-19. Sequenced material: peripheral blood. In nucleotides, the CDR3 is TGCAGCGTTGAGGGACAGGAGTCCTACGAGCAGTACTTC. Translation gives CSVEGQESYEQYF.